In this sample, the clone carrying this T cell receptor beta chain turned up many times. Its antigen is still unknown. The data belong to a study of tumor and adjacent non-tumor tissue in lung cancer. A modified ARM-PCR protocol with three rounds of nested PCR amplified TCRbeta. TCRdb processed the multiplex PCR reads anew with MiXCR; each CDR3 protein has one entry. The repertoire holds more than 60,000 distinct CDR3 sequences, with roughly 73% as singletons. Trimming left V 0 bases short and J 7 bases short, with 8 bases between. Germline CDR1 and CDR2: SGHRS and YFSETQ. The CDR3 extends over 14 amino acids. Study-level findings and limits: Tumor tissue had significantly higher TCR diversity than normal lung.

No cell sorting was done before RNA was extracted from the tissue. Specimen: lung tumor tissue. The chain uses TRBV5-1 and TRBJ1-6; D might be TRBD1 (5 bases). The origin of this receptor is a woman aged 45 to 65 with non-small cell lung cancer. In nucleotides, the CDR3 is TGCGCCAGCAGCTTGGACCACAGGAATTCACCCCTCCACTTT. It translates to CASSLDHRNSPLHF.